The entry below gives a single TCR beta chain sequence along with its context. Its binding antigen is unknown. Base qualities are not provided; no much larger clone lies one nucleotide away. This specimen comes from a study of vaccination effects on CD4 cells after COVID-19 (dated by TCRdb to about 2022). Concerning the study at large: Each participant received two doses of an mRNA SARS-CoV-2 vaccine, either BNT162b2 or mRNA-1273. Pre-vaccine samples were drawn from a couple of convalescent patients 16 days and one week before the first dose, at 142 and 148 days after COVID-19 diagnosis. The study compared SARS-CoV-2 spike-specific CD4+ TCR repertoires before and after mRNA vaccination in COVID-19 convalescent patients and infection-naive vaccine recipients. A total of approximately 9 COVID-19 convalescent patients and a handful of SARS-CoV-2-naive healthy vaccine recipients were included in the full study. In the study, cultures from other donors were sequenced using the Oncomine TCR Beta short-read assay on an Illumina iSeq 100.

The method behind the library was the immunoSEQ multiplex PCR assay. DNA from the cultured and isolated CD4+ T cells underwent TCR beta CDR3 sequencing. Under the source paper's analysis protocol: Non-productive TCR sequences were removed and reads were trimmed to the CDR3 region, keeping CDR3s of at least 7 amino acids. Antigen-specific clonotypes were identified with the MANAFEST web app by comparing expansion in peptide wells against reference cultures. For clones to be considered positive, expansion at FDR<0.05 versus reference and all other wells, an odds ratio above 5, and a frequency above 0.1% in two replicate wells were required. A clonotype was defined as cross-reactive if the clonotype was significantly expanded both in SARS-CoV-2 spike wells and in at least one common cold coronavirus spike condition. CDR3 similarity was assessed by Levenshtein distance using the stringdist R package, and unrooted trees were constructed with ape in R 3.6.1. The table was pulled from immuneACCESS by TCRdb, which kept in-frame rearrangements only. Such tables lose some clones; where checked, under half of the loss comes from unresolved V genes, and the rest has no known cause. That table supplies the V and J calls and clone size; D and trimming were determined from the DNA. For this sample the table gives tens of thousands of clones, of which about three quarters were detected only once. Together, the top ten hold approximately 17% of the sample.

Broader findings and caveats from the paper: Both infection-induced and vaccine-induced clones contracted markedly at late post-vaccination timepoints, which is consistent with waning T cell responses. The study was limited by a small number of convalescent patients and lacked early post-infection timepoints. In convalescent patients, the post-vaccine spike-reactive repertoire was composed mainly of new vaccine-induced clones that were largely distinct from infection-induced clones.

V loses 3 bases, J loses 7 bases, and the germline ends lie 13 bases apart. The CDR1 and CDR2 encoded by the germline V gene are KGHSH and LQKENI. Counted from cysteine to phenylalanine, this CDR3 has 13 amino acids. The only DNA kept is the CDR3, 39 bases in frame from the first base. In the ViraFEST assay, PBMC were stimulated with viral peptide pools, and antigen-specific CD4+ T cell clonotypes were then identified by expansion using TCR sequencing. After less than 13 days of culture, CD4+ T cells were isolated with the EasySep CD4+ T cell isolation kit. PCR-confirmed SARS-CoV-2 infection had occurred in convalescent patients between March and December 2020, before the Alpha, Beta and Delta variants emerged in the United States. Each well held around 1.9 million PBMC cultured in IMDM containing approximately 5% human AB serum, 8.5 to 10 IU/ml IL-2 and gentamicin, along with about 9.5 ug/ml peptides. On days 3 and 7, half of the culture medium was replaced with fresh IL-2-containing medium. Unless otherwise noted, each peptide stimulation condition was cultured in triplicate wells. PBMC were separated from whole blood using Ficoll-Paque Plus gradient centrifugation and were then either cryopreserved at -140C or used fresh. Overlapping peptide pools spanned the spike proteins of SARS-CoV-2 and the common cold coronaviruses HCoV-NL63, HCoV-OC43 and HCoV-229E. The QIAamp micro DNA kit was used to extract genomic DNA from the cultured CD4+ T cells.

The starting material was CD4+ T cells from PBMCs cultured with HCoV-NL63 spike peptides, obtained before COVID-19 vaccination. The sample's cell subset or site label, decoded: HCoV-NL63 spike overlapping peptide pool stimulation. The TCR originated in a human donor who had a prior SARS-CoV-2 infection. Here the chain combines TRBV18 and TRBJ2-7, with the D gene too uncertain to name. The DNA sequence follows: TGTGCCAGCTCACCCCTGTCTGCCGGGGAGCAGTACTTC. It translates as CASSPLSAGEQYF.